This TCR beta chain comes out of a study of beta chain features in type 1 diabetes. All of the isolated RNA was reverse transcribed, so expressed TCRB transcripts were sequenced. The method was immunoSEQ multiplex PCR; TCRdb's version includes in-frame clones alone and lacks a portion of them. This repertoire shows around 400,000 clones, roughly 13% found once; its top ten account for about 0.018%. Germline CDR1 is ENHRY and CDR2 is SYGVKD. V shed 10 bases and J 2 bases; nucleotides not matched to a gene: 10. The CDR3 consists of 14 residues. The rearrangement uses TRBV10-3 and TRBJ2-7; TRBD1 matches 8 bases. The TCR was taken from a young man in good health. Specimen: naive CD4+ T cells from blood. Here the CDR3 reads CATVRQGPTYEQYF. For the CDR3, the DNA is TGTGCCACCGTTAGACAGGGGCCGACCTACGAGCAGTACTTC.